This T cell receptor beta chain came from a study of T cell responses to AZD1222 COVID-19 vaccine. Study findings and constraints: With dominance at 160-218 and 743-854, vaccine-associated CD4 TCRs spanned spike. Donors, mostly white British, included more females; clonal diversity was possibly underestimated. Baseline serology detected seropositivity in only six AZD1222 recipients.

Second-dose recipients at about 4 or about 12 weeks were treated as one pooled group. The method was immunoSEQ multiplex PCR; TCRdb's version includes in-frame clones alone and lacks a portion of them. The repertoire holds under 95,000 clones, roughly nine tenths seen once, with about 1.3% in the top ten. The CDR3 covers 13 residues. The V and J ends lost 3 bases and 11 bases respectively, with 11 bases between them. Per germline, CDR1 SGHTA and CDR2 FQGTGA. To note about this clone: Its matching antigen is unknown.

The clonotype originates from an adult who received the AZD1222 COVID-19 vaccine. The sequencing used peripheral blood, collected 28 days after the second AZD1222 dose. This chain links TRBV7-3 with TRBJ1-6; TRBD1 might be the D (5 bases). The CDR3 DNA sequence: TGTGCCAGCAGCTTGCAGGGCGTGCCACCCCTCCACTTT. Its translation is CASSLQGVPPLHF.